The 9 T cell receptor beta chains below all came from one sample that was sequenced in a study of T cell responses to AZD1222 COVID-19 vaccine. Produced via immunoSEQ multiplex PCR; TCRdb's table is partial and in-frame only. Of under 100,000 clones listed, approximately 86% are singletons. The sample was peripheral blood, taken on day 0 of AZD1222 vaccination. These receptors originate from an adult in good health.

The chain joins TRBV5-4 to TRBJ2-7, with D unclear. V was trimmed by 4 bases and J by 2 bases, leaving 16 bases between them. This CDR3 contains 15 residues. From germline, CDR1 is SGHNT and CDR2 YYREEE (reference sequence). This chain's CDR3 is CASSPGLLGPYEQYF. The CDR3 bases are TGTGCCAGCAGCCCCGGGTTGTTGGGTCCCTACGAGCAGTACTTC.

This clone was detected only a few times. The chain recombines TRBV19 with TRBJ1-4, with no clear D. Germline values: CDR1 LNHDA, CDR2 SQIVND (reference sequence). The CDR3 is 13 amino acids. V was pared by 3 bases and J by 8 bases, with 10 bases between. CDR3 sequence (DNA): TGTGCCAGTAGTATTGGGAGTCGGGAAAAACTGTTTTTT. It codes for CASSIGSREKLFF.

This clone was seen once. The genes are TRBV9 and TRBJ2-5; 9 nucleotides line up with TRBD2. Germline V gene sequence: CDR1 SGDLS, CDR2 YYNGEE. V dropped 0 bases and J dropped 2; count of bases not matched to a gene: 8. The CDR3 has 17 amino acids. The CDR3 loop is CASSVASSGSTQETQYF. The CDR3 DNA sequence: TGTGCCAGCAGCGTAGCTAGTAGCGGGAGTACGCAAGAGACCCAGTACTTC.

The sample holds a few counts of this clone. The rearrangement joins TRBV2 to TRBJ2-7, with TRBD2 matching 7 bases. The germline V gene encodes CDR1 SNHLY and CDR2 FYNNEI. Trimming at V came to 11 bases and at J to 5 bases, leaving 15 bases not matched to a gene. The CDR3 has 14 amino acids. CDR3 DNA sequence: TGTGCCGATTCAACCCCGGGGGGTCCGCACGAGCAGTACTTC. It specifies CADSTPGGPHEQYF.

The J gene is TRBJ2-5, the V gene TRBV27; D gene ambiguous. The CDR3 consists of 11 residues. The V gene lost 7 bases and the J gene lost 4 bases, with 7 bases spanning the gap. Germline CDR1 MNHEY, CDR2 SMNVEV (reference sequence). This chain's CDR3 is CASTPRETQYF. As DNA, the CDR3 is TGTGCCAGCACCCCAAGAGAGACCCAGTACTTC.

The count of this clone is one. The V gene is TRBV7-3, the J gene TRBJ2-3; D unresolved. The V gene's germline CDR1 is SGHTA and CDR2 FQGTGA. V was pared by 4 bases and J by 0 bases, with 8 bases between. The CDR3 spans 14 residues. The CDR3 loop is CASSSDPSTDTQYF. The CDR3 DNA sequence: TGTGCCAGCAGCTCCGACCCTAGCACAGATACGCAGTATTTT.

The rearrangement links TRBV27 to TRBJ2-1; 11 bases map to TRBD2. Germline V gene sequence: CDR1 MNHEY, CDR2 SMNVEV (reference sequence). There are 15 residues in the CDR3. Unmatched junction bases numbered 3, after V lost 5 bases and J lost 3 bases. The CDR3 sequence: CASSTGTSGYNEQFF. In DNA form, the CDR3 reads TGTGCCAGCAGTACCGGGACTAGCGGCTACAATGAGCAGTTCTTC.

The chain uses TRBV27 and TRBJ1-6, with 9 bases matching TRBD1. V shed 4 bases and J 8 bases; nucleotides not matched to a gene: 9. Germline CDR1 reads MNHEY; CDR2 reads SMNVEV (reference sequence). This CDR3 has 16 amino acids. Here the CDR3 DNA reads TGTGCCAGCAGTTCCACGCCGGGACAGGGATATTCACCCCTCCACTTT. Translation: CASSSTPGQGYSPLHF.

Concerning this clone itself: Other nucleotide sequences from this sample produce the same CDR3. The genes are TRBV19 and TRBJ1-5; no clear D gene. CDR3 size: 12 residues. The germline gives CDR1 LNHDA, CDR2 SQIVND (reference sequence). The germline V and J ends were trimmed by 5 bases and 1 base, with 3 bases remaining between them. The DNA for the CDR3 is TGTGCCAGTAGTTTCAGCAATCAGCCCCAGCATTTT. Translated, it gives CASSFSNQPQHF.